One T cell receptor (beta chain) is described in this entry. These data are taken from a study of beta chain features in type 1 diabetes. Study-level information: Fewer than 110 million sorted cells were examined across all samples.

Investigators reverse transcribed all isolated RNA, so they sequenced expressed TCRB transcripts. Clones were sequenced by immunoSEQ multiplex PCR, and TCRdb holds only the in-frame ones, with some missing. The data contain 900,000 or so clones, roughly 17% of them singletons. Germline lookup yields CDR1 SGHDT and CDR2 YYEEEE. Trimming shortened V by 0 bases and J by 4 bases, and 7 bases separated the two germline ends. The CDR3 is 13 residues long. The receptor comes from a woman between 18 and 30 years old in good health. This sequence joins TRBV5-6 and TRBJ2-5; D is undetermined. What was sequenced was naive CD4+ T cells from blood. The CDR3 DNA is TGTGCCAGCAGCTTGGCCCTCAGAGAGACCCAGTACTTC. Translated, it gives CASSLALRETQYF.